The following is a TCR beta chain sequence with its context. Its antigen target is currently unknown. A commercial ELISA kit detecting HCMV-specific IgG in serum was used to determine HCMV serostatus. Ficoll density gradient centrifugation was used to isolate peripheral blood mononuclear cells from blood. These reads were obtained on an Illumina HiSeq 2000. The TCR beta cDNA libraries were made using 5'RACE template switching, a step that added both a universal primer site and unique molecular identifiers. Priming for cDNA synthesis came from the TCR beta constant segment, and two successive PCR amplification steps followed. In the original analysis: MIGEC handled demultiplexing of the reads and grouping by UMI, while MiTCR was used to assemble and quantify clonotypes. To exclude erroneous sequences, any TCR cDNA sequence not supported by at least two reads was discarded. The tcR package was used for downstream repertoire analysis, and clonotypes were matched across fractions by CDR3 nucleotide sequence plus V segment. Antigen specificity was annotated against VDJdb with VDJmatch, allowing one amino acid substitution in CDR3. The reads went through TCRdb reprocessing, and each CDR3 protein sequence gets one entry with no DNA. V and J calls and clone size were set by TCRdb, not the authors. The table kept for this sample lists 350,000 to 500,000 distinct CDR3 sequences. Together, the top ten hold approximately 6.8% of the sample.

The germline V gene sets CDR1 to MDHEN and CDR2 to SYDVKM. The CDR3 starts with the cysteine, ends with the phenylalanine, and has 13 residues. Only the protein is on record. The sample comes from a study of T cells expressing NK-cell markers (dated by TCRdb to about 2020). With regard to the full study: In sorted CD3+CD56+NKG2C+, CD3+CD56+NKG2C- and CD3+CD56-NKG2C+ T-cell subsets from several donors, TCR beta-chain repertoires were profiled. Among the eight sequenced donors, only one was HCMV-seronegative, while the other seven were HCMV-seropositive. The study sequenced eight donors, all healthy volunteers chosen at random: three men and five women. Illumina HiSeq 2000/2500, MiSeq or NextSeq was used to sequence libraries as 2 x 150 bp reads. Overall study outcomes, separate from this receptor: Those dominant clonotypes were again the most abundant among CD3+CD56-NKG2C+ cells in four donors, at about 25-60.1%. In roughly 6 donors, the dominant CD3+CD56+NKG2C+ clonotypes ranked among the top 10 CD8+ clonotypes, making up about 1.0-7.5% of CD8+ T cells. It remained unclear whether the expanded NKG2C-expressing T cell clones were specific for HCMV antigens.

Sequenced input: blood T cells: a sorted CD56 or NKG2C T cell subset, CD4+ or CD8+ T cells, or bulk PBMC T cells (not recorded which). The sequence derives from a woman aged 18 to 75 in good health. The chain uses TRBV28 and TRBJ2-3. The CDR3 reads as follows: CASSLESPDTQYF.